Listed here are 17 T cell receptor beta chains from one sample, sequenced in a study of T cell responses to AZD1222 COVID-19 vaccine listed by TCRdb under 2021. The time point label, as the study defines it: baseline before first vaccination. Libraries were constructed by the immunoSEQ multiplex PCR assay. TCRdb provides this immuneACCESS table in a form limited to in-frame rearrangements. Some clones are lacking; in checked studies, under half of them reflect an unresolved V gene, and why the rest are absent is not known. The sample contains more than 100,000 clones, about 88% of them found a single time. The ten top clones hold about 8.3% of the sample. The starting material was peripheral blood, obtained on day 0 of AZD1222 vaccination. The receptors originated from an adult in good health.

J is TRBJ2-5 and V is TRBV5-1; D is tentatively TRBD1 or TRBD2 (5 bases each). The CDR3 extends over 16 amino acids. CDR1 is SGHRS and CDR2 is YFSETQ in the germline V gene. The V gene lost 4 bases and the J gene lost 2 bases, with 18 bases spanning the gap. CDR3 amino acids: CASSEASGRTQETQYF. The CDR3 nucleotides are TGCGCCAGCAGCGAGGCATCGGGACGGACACAAGAGACCCAGTACTTC.

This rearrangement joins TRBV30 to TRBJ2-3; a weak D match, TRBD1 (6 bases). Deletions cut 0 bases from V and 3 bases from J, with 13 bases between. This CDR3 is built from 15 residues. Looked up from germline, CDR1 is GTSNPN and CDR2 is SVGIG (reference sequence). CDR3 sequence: CAWSVTGIGTDTQYF. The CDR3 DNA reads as TGTGCCTGGAGTGTTACAGGGATAGGGACAGATACGCAGTATTTT.

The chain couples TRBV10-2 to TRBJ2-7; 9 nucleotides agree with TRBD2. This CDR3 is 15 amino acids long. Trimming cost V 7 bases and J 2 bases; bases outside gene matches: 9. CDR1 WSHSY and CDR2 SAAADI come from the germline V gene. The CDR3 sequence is CASTSTSGLAYEQYF. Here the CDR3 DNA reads TGCGCCAGCACCTCGACTAGCGGCTTAGCCTACGAGCAGTACTTC.

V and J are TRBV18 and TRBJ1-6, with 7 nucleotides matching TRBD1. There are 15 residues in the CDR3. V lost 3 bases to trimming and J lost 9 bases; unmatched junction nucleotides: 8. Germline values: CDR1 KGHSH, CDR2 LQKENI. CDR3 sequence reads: CASSPEQGLRSPLHF. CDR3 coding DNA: TGTGCCAGCTCACCTGAACAGGGGCTTCGTTCACCCCTCCACTTT.

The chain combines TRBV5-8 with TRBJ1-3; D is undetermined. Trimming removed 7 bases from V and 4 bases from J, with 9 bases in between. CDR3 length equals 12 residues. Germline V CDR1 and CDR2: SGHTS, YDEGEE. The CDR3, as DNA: TGTGCCAGCTCCGACCTAGGAAACACCATATATTTT. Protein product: CASSDLGNTIYF.

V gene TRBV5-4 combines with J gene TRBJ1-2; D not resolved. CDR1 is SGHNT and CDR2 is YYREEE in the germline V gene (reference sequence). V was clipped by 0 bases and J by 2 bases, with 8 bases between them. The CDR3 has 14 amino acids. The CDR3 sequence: CASSLVAVNYGYTF. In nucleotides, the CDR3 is TGTGCCAGCAGCTTGGTAGCAGTCAACTATGGCTACACCTTC. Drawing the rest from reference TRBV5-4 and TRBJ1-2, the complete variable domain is ETGVTQSPTHLIKTRGQQVTLRCSSQSGHNTVSWYQQALGQGPQFIFQYYREEENGRGNFPPRFSGLQFPNYSSELNVNALELDDSALYLCASSLVAVNYGYTFGSGTRLTVV.

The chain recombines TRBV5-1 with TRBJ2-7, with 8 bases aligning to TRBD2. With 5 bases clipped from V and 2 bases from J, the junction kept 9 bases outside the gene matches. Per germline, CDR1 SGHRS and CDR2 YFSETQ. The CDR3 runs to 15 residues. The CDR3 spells CASREGSGITYEQYF. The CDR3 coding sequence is TGCGCCAGCAGGGAGGGTAGCGGGATTACCTACGAGCAGTACTTC.

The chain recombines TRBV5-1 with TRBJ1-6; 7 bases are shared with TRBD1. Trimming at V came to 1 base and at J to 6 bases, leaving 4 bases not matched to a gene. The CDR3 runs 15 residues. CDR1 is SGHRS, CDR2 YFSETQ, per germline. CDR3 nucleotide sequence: TGCGCCAGCAGCTTGAGGGACAGTTCTAATTCACCCCTCCACTTT. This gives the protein CASSLRDSSNSPLHF.

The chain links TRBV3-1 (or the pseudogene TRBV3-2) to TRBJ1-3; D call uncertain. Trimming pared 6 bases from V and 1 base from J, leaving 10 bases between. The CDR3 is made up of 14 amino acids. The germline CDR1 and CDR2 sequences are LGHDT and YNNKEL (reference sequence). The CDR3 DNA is TGTGCCAGCAGGCCATACGGGTCTGGAAACACCATATATTTT. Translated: CASRPYGSGNTIYF.

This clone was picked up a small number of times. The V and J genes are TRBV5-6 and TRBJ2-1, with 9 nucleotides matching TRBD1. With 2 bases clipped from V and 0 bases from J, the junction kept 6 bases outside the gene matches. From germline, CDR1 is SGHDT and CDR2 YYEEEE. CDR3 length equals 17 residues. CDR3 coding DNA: TGTGCCAGCAGCTTCCACAGGGGGCAGGGCTCCTACAATGAGCAGTTCTTC. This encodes CASSFHRGQGSYNEQFF.

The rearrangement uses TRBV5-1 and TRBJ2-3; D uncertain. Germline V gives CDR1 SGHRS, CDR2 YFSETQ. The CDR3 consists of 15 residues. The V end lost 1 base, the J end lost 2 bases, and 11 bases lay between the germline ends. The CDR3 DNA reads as TGCGCCAGCAGCTTGCCGGGCTTGACCACAGATACGCAGTATTTT. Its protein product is CASSLPGLTTDTQYF.

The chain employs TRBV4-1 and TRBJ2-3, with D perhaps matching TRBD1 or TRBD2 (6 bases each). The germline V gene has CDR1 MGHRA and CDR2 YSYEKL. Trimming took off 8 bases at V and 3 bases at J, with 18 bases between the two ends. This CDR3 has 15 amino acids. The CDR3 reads CASHHGGGLTDTQYF. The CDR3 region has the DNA TGCGCCAGCCACCACGGAGGGGGGCTTACAGATACGCAGTATTTT.

In DNA, the CDR3 is TGCGCCAGCAGCATGGAGGGAGGGAGAACTAGCGGGAGTAACAATGAGCAGTTCTTC. It specifies CASSMEGGRTSGSNNEQFF. The chain has TRBV4-1 and TRBJ2-1, with TRBD2 matching 11 bases. The CDR3 totals 19 residues. Germline V lookup: CDR1 MGHRA, CDR2 YSYEKL. V shed 5 bases and J 5 bases; nucleotides not matched to a gene: 17.

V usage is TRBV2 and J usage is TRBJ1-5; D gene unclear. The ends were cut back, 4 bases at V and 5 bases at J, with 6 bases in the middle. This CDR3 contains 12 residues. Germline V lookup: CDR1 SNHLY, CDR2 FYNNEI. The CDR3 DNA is TGTGCCAGCAGTGGTAACGATCAGCCCCAGCATTTT. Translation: CASSGNDQPQHF.

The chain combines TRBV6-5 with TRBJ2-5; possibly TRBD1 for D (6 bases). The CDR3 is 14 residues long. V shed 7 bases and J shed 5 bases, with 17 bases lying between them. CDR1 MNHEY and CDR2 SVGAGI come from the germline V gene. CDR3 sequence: CASTPRQARETQYF. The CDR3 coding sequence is TGTGCCAGCACCCCAAGACAGGCTAGGGAGACCCAGTACTTC.

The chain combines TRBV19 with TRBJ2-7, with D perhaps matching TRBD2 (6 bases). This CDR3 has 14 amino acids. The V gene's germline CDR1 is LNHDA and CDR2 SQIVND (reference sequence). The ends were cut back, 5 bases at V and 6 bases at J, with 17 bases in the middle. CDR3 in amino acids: CASSSPGGFIEQYF. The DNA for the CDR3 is TGTGCCAGTAGTTCTCCTGGGGGGTTCATCGAGCAGTACTTC.

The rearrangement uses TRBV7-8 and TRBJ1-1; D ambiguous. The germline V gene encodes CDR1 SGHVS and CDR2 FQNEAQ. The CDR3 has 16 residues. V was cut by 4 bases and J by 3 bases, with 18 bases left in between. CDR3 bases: TGTGCCAGCAGCTATTCAGTCCTCGGGAGGTACACTGAAGCTTTCTTT. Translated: CASSYSVLGRYTEAFF.